The 3 T cell receptor beta chains below all came from one sample that was sequenced in a study (dated by TCRdb to about 2015). The library was generated by 5' RACE. The sequencer listed for this sample is Illumina MiSeq. The public reads were run again by TCRdb, first through fastp at Q25 and then through MiXCR, and only productive beta chains were kept. Every CDR3 protein is listed once, alongside the most common genes and DNA of its rows. The sample's records list about 28 distinct CDR3 sequences. The sequenced sample was tumor-infiltrating memory CD4+ T cells sorted from the breast tumor. What this sample's cell subset or site label stands for: memory CD4+ T cells, CD4+CD45RO+CD25-. The receptors here all came from a female donor with breast cancer.

For this clonotype: The library was built for alpha chains, so this beta chain is an off-target read and its size means little. The chain has TRBV10-3 and TRBJ1-4, with TRBD1 identical over 9 bases. The V and J ends lost 6 bases and 6 bases, in that order; junction bases with no gene match: 2. The CDR3 sequence is 13 residues long. CDR1 ENHRY and CDR2 SYGVKD come from the germline V gene. The CDR3 is CAIRGQGDEKLFF. As DNA, the CDR3 is TGTGCCATCAGGGGACAGGGCGATGAAAAACTGTTTTTT.

Concerning this clonotype itself: This beta chain is an unintended read in a library built for alpha chains; its size means little. The V call is TRBV11-3, the J call TRBJ1-2, with 11 bases lining up with TRBD1. The CDR3 contains 15 residues. Germline V gene data show CDR1 as SGHNT and CDR2 as YENEEA. The V and J ends lost 5 bases and 6 bases, in that order; junction bases with no gene match: 8. The CDR3 loop is CASSPGGQGADGYTF. The CDR3 region has the DNA TGTGCCAGCAGCCCCGGCGGACAGGGGGCGGATGGCTACACCTTC.

In regard to this clonotype: Within a library made for alpha chains, this beta chain is off target, and its count is uninformative. This chain joins TRBV20-1 and TRBJ1-4, with 11 bases aligning to TRBD1. CDR3 length: 14 residues. V dropped 6 bases and J dropped 8; count of bases not matched to a gene: 8. The germline V gene encodes CDR1 DFQATT and CDR2 SNEGSKA (reference sequence). The CDR3 DNA reads as TGCAGTGCCCCTAGGACAGGGGGCGCGGAAAAACTGTTTTTT. It is translated as CSAPRTGGAEKLFF.